Shown below are 15 T cell receptor beta chains from a single sample sequenced in a study of blood T cell repertoires in COVID-19. Measured with immunoSEQ multiplex PCR; TCRdb has only the in-frame clones, and not every one. In the table there are about 140,000 clones, about four fifths of which are singletons. The sequencing sample was made of PBMCs or T cells enriched from blood (not recorded which). These TCRs come from a man between 40 and 49 years old with acute COVID-19.

The chain has TRBV9 and TRBJ1-2; possibly TRBD1 for D (5 bases). Between the trimmed V and J ends, which lost 5 bases and 3 bases, there was a span of 14 bases. CDR1 SGDLS and CDR2 YYNGEE come from the germline V gene. CDR3 length: 14 amino acids. The CDR3 DNA sequence: TGTGCCAGCAGTTTAAACCAGGGTCACTATGGCTACACCTTC. Its translation: CASSLNQGHYGYTF. The full variable domain, rest sourced from reference TRBV9 and TRBJ1-2, is DSGVTQTPKHLITATGQRVTLRCSPRSGDLSVYWYQQSLDQGLQFLIQYYNGEERAKGNILERFSAQQFPDLHSELNLSSLELGDSALYFCASSLNQGHYGYTFGSGTRLTVV.

The chain's CDR3 is CASSLGGDSIEGNTIYF. As DNA, the CDR3 is TGTGCCAGCAGCTTGGGAGGGGACAGCATCGAAGGAAACACCATATATTTT. This chain links TRBV5-4 with TRBJ1-3; 7 bases fit TRBD1. The germline V gene has CDR1 SGHNT and CDR2 YYREEE (reference sequence). This CDR3 has 17 residues. The V gene end was trimmed by 0 bases and the J gene end by 4 bases; junction bases not matched to a gene: 10.

In DNA form, the CDR3 reads TGTGCCAGCAGCCCAGACAAAGGCATGAAGCAGTACTTC. Protein product: CASSPDKGMKQYF. This chain links TRBV7-2 with TRBJ2-7, with D hard to call. This CDR3 spans 13 amino acids. Germline V gives CDR1 SGHTA, CDR2 FQGNSA. V was clipped by 5 bases and J by 8 bases, with 16 bases between them.

The rearrangement links TRBV15 to TRBJ1-1; TRBD1 is a possible D gene (6 bases). The germline V gene encodes CDR1 LNHNV and CDR2 YYDKDF (reference sequence). Trimming took off 5 bases at V and 1 base at J, with 8 bases between the two ends. This CDR3 is 13 amino acids long. CDR3 in amino acids: CATSLGQNTEAFF. In DNA, the CDR3 is TGTGCCACCAGCTTGGGACAGAACACTGAAGCTTTCTTT.

This chain connects TRBV18 to TRBJ1-2, with D maybe TRBD1 (5 bases). Trimming stripped 3 bases from V and 1 base from J, with 9 bases between. The CDR3 runs to 14 residues. Germline CDR1 KGHSH, CDR2 LQKENI. In DNA, the CDR3 is TGTGCCAGCTCACCTGCCGGGGGTAACTATGGCTACACCTTC. Residues: CASSPAGGNYGYTF.

The chain uses TRBV5-4 and TRBJ1-6; 9 nucleotides line up with TRBD1. There are 16 residues in the CDR3. Germline V gene sequence: CDR1 SGHNT, CDR2 YYREEE (reference sequence). After removal of 2 bases from V and 4 bases from J, the junction contained 4 bases not matched to a gene. The CDR3 loop is CASSLPGQGYNSPLHF. The CDR3 region has the DNA TGTGCCAGCAGCTTACCGGGACAGGGATATAATTCACCCCTCCACTTT.

The rearrangement uses TRBV27 and TRBJ1-2; TRBD1 matches 10 bases. CDR3 size: 16 residues. J gave up 5 bases and V 4 bases, and 10 bases lay outside the gene matches. CDR1 and CDR2 from the germline V gene are MNHEY and SMNVEV (reference sequence). The CDR3 nucleotides read TGTGCCAGCAGTTCATCCCGGACAGGGGGGGGATATGGCTACACCTTC. Amino acids: CASSSSRTGGGYGYTF.

J is TRBJ1-5 and V is TRBV3-1 (or the pseudogene TRBV3-2); 7 positions match TRBD1. The CDR3 spans 17 residues. The germline V gene encodes CDR1 LGHDT and CDR2 YNNKEL (reference sequence). Trimming removed 0 bases from V and 5 bases from J; junction bases left unmatched: 10. The CDR3 nucleotides read TGTGCCAGCAGCCAAGAAAACAGGGGTGCAAGAGATCAGCCCCAGCATTTT. It is translated as CASSQENRGARDQPQHF.

The chain combines TRBV4-3 with TRBJ2-1; TRBD1 aligns across 9 bases. This CDR3 has 15 amino acids. Looked up from germline, CDR1 is LGHNA and CDR2 is YSLEER. The trim removed 4 bases at V and 9 bases at J, leaving 10 bases unmatched. For the CDR3, the DNA is TGCGCCAGCAGCCTAGAACAGGGGGCGTATCGTGAGCAGTTCTTC. This translates into CASSLEQGAYREQFF.

In this sample, this clone turned up once. The CDR3 is CSATTGLGMGGYTF. The DNA for the CDR3 is TGCAGCGCGACTACAGGGTTGGGAATGGGAGGCTACACCTTC. The chain has TRBV29-1 and TRBJ1-2, with a weak D call TRBD1 (6 bases). Germline V gene data show CDR1 as SQVTM and CDR2 as ANQGSEA. The CDR3 is 14 amino acids. The V end was cut by 7 bases, the J end by 8 bases, with 23 bases between.

This clone was counted once. The same CDR3 can be traced to other DNA sequences in this sample. The chain has TRBV6-5 and TRBJ2-2; D may be TRBD1 (6 bases). Germline CDR1 and CDR2: MNHEY and SVGAGI. CDR3 length: 15 amino acids. Trimming took off 3 bases at V and 3 bases at J, with 11 bases between the two ends. DNA of the CDR3: TGTGCCAGCAGTTATGGGGGCACGGACACCGGGGAGCTGTTTTTT. Its protein is CASSYGGTDTGELFF.

This clone was seen a few times. This chain uses TRBV6-2 or TRBV6-3 with TRBJ2-7, with 9 bases aligning to TRBD2. There are 16 residues in the CDR3. From germline, CDR1 is MNHEY and CDR2 SVGEGT. With V trimmed by 2 bases and J by 7 bases, 12 bases remained unmatched. The CDR3 DNA reads as TGTGCCAGCAGTTACGGGATGGGGACTAGCAGATCTGAGCAGTACTTC. Amino acid sequence: CASSYGMGTSRSEQYF.

The chain joins TRBV28 to TRBJ1-2; no clear D. Between the trimmed V and J ends, which lost 3 bases and 5 bases, there was a span of 13 bases. Germline V gene sequence: CDR1 MDHEN, CDR2 SYDVKM. This CDR3 contains 14 residues. The DNA for the CDR3 is TGTGCCAGCAGTTTTGTAGGAGCGCGGTATGGCTACACCTTC. This translates into CASSFVGARYGYTF.

This rearrangement joins TRBV7-6 to TRBJ2-6; D is possibly TRBD1 (5 bases). V was trimmed by 1 base and J by 4 bases, leaving 5 bases between them. CDR1 is SGHVS, CDR2 FNYEAQ, per germline. The CDR3 contains 14 residues. The DNA for the CDR3 is TGTGCCAGCAGCTTAGGACAGGGGGCCAACGTCCTGACTTTC. The encoded protein is CASSLGQGANVLTF. Supplemented by reference TRBV7-6 and TRBJ2-6, the full variable domain reads GAGVSQSPRYKVTKRGQDVALRCDPISGHVSLYWYRQALGQGPEFLTYFNYEAQQDKSGLPNDRFSAERPEGSISTLTIQRTEQRDSAMYRCASSLGQGANVLTFGAGSRLTVL.

The chain couples TRBV28 to TRBJ1-4; TRBD1 matches 9 bases. V shed 6 bases and J 0 bases; nucleotides not matched to a gene: 8. In germline, CDR1 is MDHEN, CDR2 SYDVKM. The CDR3 covers 17 residues. CDR3 nucleotide sequence: TGTGCCAGCAGGATTGAGACAGGGGGAGCAACTAATGAAAAACTGTTTTTT. Protein product: CASRIETGGATNEKLFF.